Below, 11 T cell receptor beta chains from the same sample are listed, as sequenced in a study of identical twins. TCRdb recomputed calls from the 5' RACE reads with MiXCR, one row per CDR3 protein. The table has 250,000 to 350,000 distinct CDR3 sequences, around 8.8% seen once. The data were also submitted as part of a second study, on yellow fever vaccine responses in identical twins.

Sample: memory (CD45RO+) T cells sorted from blood. The receptor source for this set is a woman between 18 and 29 years old in good health.

This clonotype was picked up a small number of times. This chain joins TRBV15 and TRBJ2-2; D remains unclear. Germline CDR1 LNHNV, CDR2 YYDKDF (reference sequence). V was shortened by 0 bases and J by 4 bases, with 0 bases between the two germline ends. CDR3 length: 12 amino acids. In nucleotides, the CDR3 is TGTGCCACCAGCAGAGACACCGGGGAGCTGTTTTTT. Protein sequence: CATSRDTGELFF.

The chain combines TRBV24-1 with TRBJ2-5; unclear D gene. Germline V gene data show CDR1 as KGHDR and CDR2 as SFDVKD. There are 12 residues in the CDR3. V lost 7 bases and J 7 bases, leaving 12 bases between the germline ends. In nucleotides, the CDR3 is TGTGCCACCAGCGAAACCGGGCGGACCCAGTACTTC. Its translation: CATSETGRTQYF.

This clonotype was detected a few times. The V call is TRBV11-2, the J call TRBJ1-2; D call uncertain. Trimming took 7 bases from V and 2 from J, leaving 11 bases between them. This CDR3 comprises 13 residues. Looked up from germline, CDR1 is SGHAT and CDR2 is FQNNGV. CDR3 protein: CASKGSDNYGYTF. The CDR3 region has the DNA TGTGCCAGCAAAGGGAGCGACAACTATGGCTACACCTTC.

This clonotype was detected a few times. This chain links TRBV10-3 with TRBJ2-5; D unresolved. In germline, CDR1 is ENHRY, CDR2 SYGVKD. The CDR3 runs to 13 residues. The V and J ends lost 3 bases and 5 bases respectively, with 10 bases between them. The CDR3 DNA is TGTGCCATCAGTGATGGACCTGGGGAGACCCAGTACTTC. It yields the protein CAISDGPGETQYF.

The rearrangement links TRBV5-1 to TRBJ1-6; a possible D gene is TRBD1 (5 bases). Trimming took 0 bases from V and 10 from J, leaving 14 bases between them. Germline assignment: CDR1 SGHRS and CDR2 YFSETQ. The CDR3 has 15 amino acids. CDR3 nucleotide sequence: TGCGCCAGCAGCTTGGAAGGGCAGGGTTCATCACCCCTCCACTTT. This sequence encodes CASSLEGQGSSPLHF.

This clonotype has only a few counts. The chain combines TRBV3-1 with TRBJ2-2; 9 bases line up with TRBD1. Germline V gives CDR1 LGHDT, CDR2 YNNKEL (reference sequence). V lost 7 bases to trimming and J lost 0 bases; unmatched junction nucleotides: 3. This CDR3 region has 15 residues. The CDR3 region is CASNRDRANTGELFF. Here the CDR3 DNA reads TGTGCCAGCAATCGGGACAGGGCGAACACCGGGGAGCTGTTTTTT.

This clonotype showed up many times. The CDR3 sequence is CASSFTDNSPLHF. The CDR3 nucleotides read TGTGCCAGCAGCTTCACGGATAATTCACCCCTCCACTTT. The chain joins TRBV7-8 to TRBJ1-6; D unclear. Germline lookup yields CDR1 SGHVS and CDR2 FQNEAQ. CDR3 length: 13 residues. V lost 3 bases, J lost 5 bases, and 5 bases lay in between.

The V call is TRBV11-2, the J call TRBJ2-3, with 11 positions matching TRBD2. With 2 bases clipped from V and 5 bases from J, the junction kept 9 bases outside the gene matches. Germline values: CDR1 SGHAT, CDR2 FQNNGV. This CDR3 region has 17 residues. CDR3 nucleotide sequence: TGTGCCAGCAGCTTACTGCTAGCGGGGGGCCCCAAAGATACGCAGTATTTT. Translating it yields CASSLLLAGGPKDTQYF.

The chain employs TRBV27 and TRBJ2-1; a weak D match, TRBD1 (5 bases). Germline values: CDR1 MNHEY, CDR2 SMNVEV (reference sequence). V dropped 6 bases and J dropped 9 bases, with 9 bases sitting between them. The CDR3 runs to 11 residues. CDR3 bases: TGTGCCAGCAGCGGAACAGGTGAGCAGTTCTTC. This gives the protein CASSGTGEQFF.

This clonotype was seen only a few times. The V and J genes are TRBV29-1 and TRBJ2-2; D not resolved. Germline-derived CDR1 and CDR2 are SQVTM and ANQGSEA. Trimming stripped 6 bases from V and 3 bases from J, with 8 bases between. This CDR3 comprises 12 residues. As DNA, the CDR3 is TGCAGCGTAGGACCCCACACCGGGGAGCTGTTTTTT. This encodes CSVGPHTGELFF.

This clonotype has ten or more counts. This chain links TRBV24-1 with TRBJ1-1; no reliable D call. Trimming shortened V by 3 bases and J by 5 bases, and 9 bases separated the two germline ends. The CDR3 is made up of 13 amino acids. Germline lookup yields CDR1 KGHDR and CDR2 SFDVKD. The CDR3 loop reads CATSDPGGTEAFF. CDR3 nucleotides: TGTGCCACCAGTGATCCCGGCGGAACTGAAGCTTTCTTT.